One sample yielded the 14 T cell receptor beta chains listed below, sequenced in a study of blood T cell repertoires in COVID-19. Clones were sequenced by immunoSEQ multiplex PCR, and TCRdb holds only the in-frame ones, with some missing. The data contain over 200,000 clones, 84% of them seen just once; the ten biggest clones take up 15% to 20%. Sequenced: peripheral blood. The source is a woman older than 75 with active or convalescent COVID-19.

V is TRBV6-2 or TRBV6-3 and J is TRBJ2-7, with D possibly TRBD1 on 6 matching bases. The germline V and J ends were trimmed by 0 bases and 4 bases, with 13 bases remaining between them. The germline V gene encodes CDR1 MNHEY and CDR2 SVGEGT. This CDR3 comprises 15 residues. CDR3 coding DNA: TGTGCCAGCAGTTACTCCCAACAGGGAAGTTACGAGCAGTACTTC. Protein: CASSYSQQGSYEQYF.

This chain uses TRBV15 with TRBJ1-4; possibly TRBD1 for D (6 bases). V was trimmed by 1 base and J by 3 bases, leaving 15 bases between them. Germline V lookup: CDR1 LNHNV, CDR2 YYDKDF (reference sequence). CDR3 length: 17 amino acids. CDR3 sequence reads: CATSRARRTAANEKLFF. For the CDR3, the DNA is TGTGCCACCAGCAGAGCCCGCAGGACAGCGGCTAATGAAAAACTGTTTTTT.

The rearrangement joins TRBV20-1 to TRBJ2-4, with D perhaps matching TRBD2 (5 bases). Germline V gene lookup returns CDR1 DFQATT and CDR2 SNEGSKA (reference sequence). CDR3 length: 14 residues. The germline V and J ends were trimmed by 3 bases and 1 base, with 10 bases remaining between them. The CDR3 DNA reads TGCAGTGCTAGTCCTAGCTCGGCCAAAAACATTCAGTACTTC. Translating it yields CSASPSSAKNIQYF.

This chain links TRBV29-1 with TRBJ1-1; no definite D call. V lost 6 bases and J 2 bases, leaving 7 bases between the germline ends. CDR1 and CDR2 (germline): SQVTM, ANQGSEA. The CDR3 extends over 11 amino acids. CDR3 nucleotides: TGCAGCGTGTTAGATAACACTGAAGCTTTCTTT. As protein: CSVLDNTEAFF.

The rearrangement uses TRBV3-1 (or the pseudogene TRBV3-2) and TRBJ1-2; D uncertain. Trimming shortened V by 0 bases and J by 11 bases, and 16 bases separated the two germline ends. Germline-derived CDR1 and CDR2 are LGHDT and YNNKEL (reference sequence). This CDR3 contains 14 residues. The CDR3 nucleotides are TGTGCCAGCAGCCAAGAGGGCGGGGTAGGATTATACACCTTC. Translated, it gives CASSQEGGVGLYTF.

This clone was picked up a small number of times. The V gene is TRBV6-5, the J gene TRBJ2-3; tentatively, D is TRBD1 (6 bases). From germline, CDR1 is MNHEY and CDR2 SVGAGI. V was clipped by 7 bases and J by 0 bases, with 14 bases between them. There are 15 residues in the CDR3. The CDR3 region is CASKVLTGSTDTQYF. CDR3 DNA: TGTGCCAGCAAAGTGTTGACAGGAAGCACAGATACGCAGTATTTT.

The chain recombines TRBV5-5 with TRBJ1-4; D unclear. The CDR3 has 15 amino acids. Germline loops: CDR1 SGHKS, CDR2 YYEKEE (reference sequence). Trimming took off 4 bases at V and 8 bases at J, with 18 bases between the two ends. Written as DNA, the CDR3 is TGTGCCAGCAGCGATGAGACTTTCCCCTACGAAAAACTGTTTTTT. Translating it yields CASSDETFPYEKLFF.

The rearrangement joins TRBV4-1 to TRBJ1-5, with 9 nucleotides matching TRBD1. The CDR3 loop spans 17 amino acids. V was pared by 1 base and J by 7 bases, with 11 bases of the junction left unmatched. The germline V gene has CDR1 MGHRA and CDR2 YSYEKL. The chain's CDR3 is CASSQVSGTGRTQPQHF. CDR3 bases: TGCGCCAGCAGCCAAGTGTCTGGGACAGGGAGGACCCAGCCCCAGCATTTT.

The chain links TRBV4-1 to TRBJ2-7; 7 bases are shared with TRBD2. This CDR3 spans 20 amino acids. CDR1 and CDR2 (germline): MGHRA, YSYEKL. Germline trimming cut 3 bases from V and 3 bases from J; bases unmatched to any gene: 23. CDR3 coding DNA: TGCGCCAGCAGCCAGGGACTAATGGGACGTGGGCAGGAGAGAGTCTACGAGCAGTACTTC. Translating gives CASSQGLMGRGQERVYEQYF.

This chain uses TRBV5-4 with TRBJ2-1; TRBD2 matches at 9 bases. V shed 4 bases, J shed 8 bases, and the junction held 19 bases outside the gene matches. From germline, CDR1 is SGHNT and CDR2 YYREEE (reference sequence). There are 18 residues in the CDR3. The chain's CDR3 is CASSPLKASGGLGDEQFF. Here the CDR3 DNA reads TGTGCCAGCAGCCCGCTTAAAGCGAGCGGGGGGCTCGGGGATGAGCAGTTCTTC.

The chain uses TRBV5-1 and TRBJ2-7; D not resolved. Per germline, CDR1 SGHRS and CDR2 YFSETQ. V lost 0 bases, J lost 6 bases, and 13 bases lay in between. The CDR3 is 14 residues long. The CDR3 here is CASSLAAPTGEQYF. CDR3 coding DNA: TGCGCCAGCAGCTTGGCTGCCCCTACCGGCGAGCAGTACTTC.

This CDR3 is CATFERGNQPQHF. CDR3 bases: TGTGCCACCTTCGAACGAGGCAATCAGCCCCAGCATTTT. This chain uses TRBV6-5 with TRBJ1-5; D is unresolved. Trimming cost V 10 bases and J 2 bases, with 12 bases left between them. CDR1 and CDR2 from the germline V gene are MNHEY and SVGAGI. The CDR3 is made up of 13 amino acids.

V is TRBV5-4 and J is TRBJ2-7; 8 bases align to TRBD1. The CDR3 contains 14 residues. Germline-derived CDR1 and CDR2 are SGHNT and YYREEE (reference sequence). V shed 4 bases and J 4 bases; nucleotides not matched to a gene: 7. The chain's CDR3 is CASSDIRGPYEQYF. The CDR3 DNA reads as TGTGCCAGCAGCGACATCAGGGGGCCTTACGAGCAGTACTTC.

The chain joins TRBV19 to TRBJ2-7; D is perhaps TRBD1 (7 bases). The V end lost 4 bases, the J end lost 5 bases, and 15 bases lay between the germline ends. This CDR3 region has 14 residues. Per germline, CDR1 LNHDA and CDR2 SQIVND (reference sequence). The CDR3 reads CASSSPGGRHEQYF. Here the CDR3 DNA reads TGTGCCAGTAGTAGCCCAGGGGGGAGACACGAGCAGTACTTC.